This T cell receptor beta chain was observed in a study of blood T cell repertoires in COVID-19. Whole-study context: Donors in the United States, Italy and Spain gave samples during acute or convalescent COVID-19. The analysed material was cDNA or gDNA that came from T cells, B-cell-depleted T cells, or PBMCs.

Per the study methods: The authors estimated nucleated cell counts from reference gene primer amplification. Clones were sequenced by immunoSEQ multiplex PCR, and TCRdb holds only the in-frame ones, with some missing. The D gene and trimming were derived from the DNA, and the V and J assignments and clone size from that table. This repertoire shows around 330,000 clones, around 91% found once; its top ten account for around 9.5%. Donors in Cohort 3 counted as recovered after two negative PCRs, clearance, or symptom resolution. The CDR3 contains 15 residues. Germline V gene sequence: CDR1 SGHNT, CDR2 YENEEA. V lost 3 bases, J lost 0 bases, and 10 bases lay in between.

Sequences were obtained from PBMCs or T cells enriched from blood (not recorded which). The source of this sequence is a woman aged 40 to 50 who had recovered from COVID-19. The J gene is TRBJ2-3, the V gene TRBV11-3; D may be TRBD1 (5 bases). CDR3 sequence: CASSFLGPSTDTQYF. CDR3 DNA: TGTGCCAGCAGCTTCTTGGGGCCCAGCACAGATACGCAGTATTTT.